Each of the 31 T cell receptor beta chains below was sequenced from the same sample in a study of T cells in Graves' hyperthyroidism and ophthalmopathy (dated by TCRdb to the late 2010s). The library was obtained by multiplex PCR. Instrument on record: Illumina HiSeq 2000. The TCR beta CDR3 regions were amplified from RNA transcripts. The first round of RT-PCR for the TCR CDR3 was performed with the HTBI primer set and the Qiagen OneStep RT-PCR kit. TCRdb itself trimmed the public reads at Q25 with fastp, ran MiXCR and retained productive beta chains. Every entry covers one CDR3 protein and lists the most common genes and DNA from its rows. The sample table shows 300,000 to 450,000 distinct CDR3 sequences, and more than 11% are seen once. The ten largest clones add up to 11% of the sample. The sequenced material came from blood. Receptors originate from a woman aged 55 to 70 with Graves' hyperthyroidism.

V gene TRBV9 combines with J gene TRBJ2-5; TRBD1 matches at 9 bases. The CDR3 has 14 residues. The V gene's germline CDR1 is SGDLS and CDR2 YYNGEE. The V and J ends lost 3 bases and 5 bases, in that order; junction bases with no gene match: 5. The CDR3 DNA reads TGTGCCAGCAGCGCCGGACAGGGGATGGAGACCCAGTACTTC. The encoded protein is CASSAGQGMETQYF.

Ten or more counts support this clonotype. V is TRBV10-2 and J is TRBJ1-1; D remains unclear. The ends were cut back, 6 bases at V and 5 bases at J, with 13 bases in the middle. CDR1 is WSHSY and CDR2 is SAAADI in the germline V gene. This CDR3 contains 13 residues. As DNA, the CDR3 is TGCGCCAGCAGCGAGGGCCGGGCGACTGAAGCTTTCTTT. Protein sequence: CASSEGRATEAFF.

This clonotype was detected ten times or more. The genes are TRBV11-3 and TRBJ2-1, with 9 bases identical to TRBD1. The germline V gene encodes CDR1 SGHNT and CDR2 YENEEA. After removal of 1 base from V and 7 bases from J, the junction contained 5 bases not matched to a gene. The CDR3 spans 15 residues. Here the CDR3 DNA reads TGTGCCAGCAGCTTAGCATTACAGGGGGCGAATGAGCAGTTCTTC. It is translated as CASSLALQGANEQFF.

This clonotype was seen many times. The chain recombines TRBV30 with TRBJ1-1, with a possible D match to TRBD1 (5 bases). CDR3 length equals 15 residues. Germline values: CDR1 GTSNPN, CDR2 SVGIG (reference sequence). Between the trimmed V and J ends, which lost 1 base and 4 bases, there was a span of 16 bases. Written as DNA, the CDR3 is TGTGCCTGGAGTGCCGGGCCCCCAAGGGGCACTGAAGCTTTCTTT. Translation gives CAWSAGPPRGTEAFF.

In this sample, this clonotype turned up once. The CDR3, as DNA: TGTGCCAGCAAGGACAGGGGATGGGACAATGAGCAGTTCTTC. Its protein is CASKDRGWDNEQFF. The V call is TRBV12-3 or TRBV12-4, the J call TRBJ2-1, with 9 positions matching TRBD1. The CDR3 is 14 residues long. With V trimmed by 7 bases and J by 5 bases, 6 bases remained unmatched.

With regard to this clonotype: A read error may produce the germline difference seen at one junction end. The gene calls are TRBV5-1 and TRBJ1-2; D possibly corresponds to TRBD1 (5 bases). Germline V gene data show CDR1 as SGHRS and CDR2 as YFSETQ. The CDR3 runs to 15 residues. The CDR3 spells CAGSLFPGTNYGYTF. The DNA for the CDR3 is TGCGCCGGCAGCTTGTTTCCAGGGACTAACTATGGCTACACCTTC.

The J gene is TRBJ2-2, the V gene TRBV4-1, with D maybe TRBD2 (5 bases). Per germline, CDR1 MGHRA and CDR2 YSYEKL. This CDR3 region has 14 residues. The V end lost 7 bases, the J end lost 3 bases, and 12 bases lay between the germline ends. The CDR3 sequence is CASKRLTYTGELFF. The DNA of the CDR3 is TGCGCCAGCAAACGACTAACCTACACCGGGGAGCTGTTTTTT.

Ten or more counts support this clonotype. The chain employs TRBV14 and TRBJ2-3; D is ambiguous. V shed 6 bases and J shed 2 bases, with 6 bases lying between them. The CDR3 is made up of 12 amino acids. Per germline, CDR1 SGHDN and CDR2 FVKESK. The CDR3 spells CASRGHTDTQYF. The CDR3 DNA is TGTGCCAGCAGGGGCCACACAGATACGCAGTATTTT.

There are a few counts of this clonotype. The chain couples TRBV7-9 to TRBJ2-1; D remains ambiguous. This CDR3 has 11 amino acids. V was trimmed by 5 bases and J by 9 bases, leaving 8 bases between them. Per germline, CDR1 SEHNR and CDR2 FQNEAQ (reference sequence). CDR3 DNA sequence: TGTGCCAGCAGCATCCATACTGAGCAGTTCTTC. This codes for CASSIHTEQFF.

At least ten counts were recorded for this clonotype. V and J are TRBV27 and TRBJ2-1; 10 bases match TRBD2. The CDR3 spans 16 residues. Looked up from germline, CDR1 is MNHEY and CDR2 is SMNVEV (reference sequence). The V and J ends lost 3 bases and 7 bases, in that order; junction bases with no gene match: 9. The DNA for the CDR3 is TGTGCCAGCAGTTTTCAAGCGGGAGGGCCGAAGAATGAGCAGTTCTTC. It translates to CASSFQAGGPKNEQFF.

Ten or more counts support this clonotype. For the CDR3, the DNA is TGTGCCAGCAGCCCAACCGGACAGGGGAACACTGAAGCTTTCTTT. This sequence encodes CASSPTGQGNTEAFF. This rearrangement joins TRBV3-1 to TRBJ1-1, with 8 bases identical to TRBD1. The V segment lost 4 bases and the J segment 1 base; nucleotides outside the gene matches: 5. The CDR3 has 15 residues. CDR1 is LGHDT, CDR2 YNNKEL, per germline (reference sequence).

This clonotype was counted between two and nine times. The CDR3 region has the DNA TGTGCCAGCAGTTGGGGCGGGACAGGGAACACTGAAGCTTTCTTT. Amino acid sequence: CASSWGGTGNTEAFF. The J gene is TRBJ1-1, the V gene TRBV12-3 or TRBV12-4; 8 bases align to TRBD1. The CDR3 contains 15 residues. Trimming took 4 bases from V and 1 from J; bases not matched to a gene: 5.

This clonotype was recorded at least ten times. This chain uses TRBV6-1 with TRBJ2-3, with 14 bases identical to TRBD2. This CDR3 has 16 amino acids. V shed 7 bases and J 5 bases; nucleotides not matched to a gene: 8. Germline V lookup: CDR1 MNHNS, CDR2 SASEGT. The CDR3 region is CASTRLAGGPGDTQYF. The CDR3 DNA follows: TGTGCCAGCACCCGACTAGCGGGAGGGCCTGGAGATACGCAGTATTTT.

In this sample, this clonotype turned up many times. The chain employs TRBV20-1 and TRBJ1-5; D may be TRBD1 (6 bases). V lost 0 bases to trimming and J lost 7 bases, with 13 bases between them. Germline V gene sequence: CDR1 DFQATT, CDR2 SNEGSKA (reference sequence). The CDR3 runs 14 residues. CDR3 sequence reads: CSARDIGGEQPQHF. CDR3 nucleotides: TGCAGTGCTAGAGATATCGGGGGCGAACAGCCCCAGCATTTT.

There are many counts of this clonotype. The chain combines TRBV5-6 with TRBJ2-5, with 11 bases aligning to TRBD1. Trimming at V came to 3 bases and at J to 1 base, leaving 8 bases not matched to a gene. Germline CDR1 SGHDT, CDR2 YYEEEE. The CDR3 contains 17 residues. The CDR3 DNA follows: TGTGCCAGCAGCTCCCCCTCCGGGACAGGGGGCCAAGAGACCCAGTACTTC. Its protein is CASSSPSGTGGQETQYF. The complete variable domain, with remaining parts taken from reference TRBV5-6 and TRBJ2-5, reads DAGVTQSPTHLIKTRGQQVTLRCSPKSGHDTVSWYQQALGQGPQFIFQYYEEEERQRGNFPDRFSGHQFPNYSSELNVNALLLGDSALYLCASSSPSGTGGQETQYFGPGTRLLVL.

The chain uses TRBV3-1 and TRBJ2-6; TRBD1 is a possible D gene (6 bases). V shed 4 bases and J shed 0 bases, with 16 bases lying between them. The CDR3 is 18 amino acids. From germline, CDR1 is LGHDT and CDR2 YNNKEL (reference sequence). The CDR3 DNA reads as TGTGCCAGCAGCCCGAAATCGGACAGCTTCTCTGGGGCCAACGTCCTGACTTTC. Its translation: CASSPKSDSFSGANVLTF.

J is TRBJ1-5 and V is TRBV29-1; 10 bases are a match to TRBD1. The ends lost 4 bases at V and 1 base at J; junction bases unmatched: 4. The germline gives CDR1 SQVTM, CDR2 ANQGSEA. The CDR3 covers 15 residues. DNA of the CDR3: TGCAGCGTTGCTGGGACAGGGGCCAGCAATCAGCCCCAGCATTTT. This sequence encodes CSVAGTGASNQPQHF.

This clonotype was detected ten times or more. The chain has TRBV6-1 and TRBJ2-7; 7 positions match TRBD1. The V gene end was trimmed by 4 bases and the J gene end by 5 bases; junction bases not matched to a gene: 2. The CDR3 length is 12 residues. Germline assignment: CDR1 MNHNS and CDR2 SASEGT. Here the CDR3 DNA reads TGTGCCAGCAGTGGACAGGGCCACGAGCAGTACTTC. Its protein product is CASSGQGHEQYF.

This clonotype was seen a few times. J is TRBJ2-2 and V is TRBV5-8, with unresolved D. The germline V gene encodes CDR1 SGHTS and CDR2 YDEGEE. The CDR3 totals 14 residues. V was clipped by 4 bases and J by 1 base, with 8 bases between them. CDR3 DNA sequence: TGTGCCAGCAGCCGGTACGGGAACACCGGGGAGCTGTTTTTT. Its translation: CASSRYGNTGELFF. Full variable domain (outside the CDR3, taken from reference TRBV5-8 and TRBJ2-2): EAGVTQSPTHLIKTRGQQATLRCSPISGHTSVYWYQQALGLGLQFLLWYDEGEERNRGNFPPRFSGRQFPNYSSELNVNALELEDSALYLCASSRYGNTGELFFGEGSRLTVL.

The table lists this clonotype with many counts. The CDR3 nucleotides read TGTGCCAGTAGTATAGATTTCGACAGCTGCTACGAGCAGTACTTC. Translated, it gives CASSIDFDSCYEQYF. V is TRBV19 and J is TRBJ2-7, with D perhaps matching TRBD1 (5 bases). The germline V gene encodes CDR1 LNHDA and CDR2 SQIVND (reference sequence). This CDR3 spans 15 amino acids. The germline V and J ends were trimmed by 0 bases and 3 bases, with 12 bases remaining between them.

This clonotype was detected ten times or more. The V and J genes are TRBV7-8 and TRBJ2-1; 14 bases align to TRBD2. Trimming took 2 bases from V and 10 from J; bases not matched to a gene: 4. This CDR3 has 15 residues. CDR1 is SGHVS, CDR2 FQNEAQ, per germline. In DNA, the CDR3 is TGTGCCAGCAGCTTAACGGGACTAGCGGGAGTGGAGCAGTTCTTC. This translates into CASSLTGLAGVEQFF.

This clonotype is medium-sized by share. This chain links TRBV11-2 with TRBJ2-5, with 10 bases identical to TRBD2. The V and J ends lost 0 bases and 9 bases, in that order; junction bases with no gene match: 1. Looked up from germline, CDR1 is SGHAT and CDR2 is FQNNGV. The CDR3 is made up of 13 amino acids. The chain's CDR3 is CASSLETSGSQYF. The CDR3 DNA reads as TGTGCCAGCAGCTTAGAGACTAGCGGGTCCCAGTACTTC.

In its sample, this clonotype was seen many times. The chain combines TRBV5-6 with TRBJ1-2; D gene uncertain. This CDR3 spans 13 amino acids. CDR1 is SGHDT and CDR2 is YYEEEE in the germline V gene. V dropped 4 bases and J dropped 8 bases, with 15 bases sitting between them. DNA for the CDR3: TGTGCCAGCAGCCTCGGGTGGCAGGAAGGCTACACCTTC. It yields the protein CASSLGWQEGYTF. Variable domain in full (rest from reference TRBV5-6 and TRBJ1-2): DAGVTQSPTHLIKTRGQQVTLRCSPKSGHDTVSWYQQALGQGPQFIFQYYEEEERQRGNFPDRFSGHQFPNYSSELNVNALLLGDSALYLCASSLGWQEGYTFGSGTRLTVV.

V usage is TRBV20-1 and J usage is TRBJ2-3; 10 bases fit TRBD2. Germline loops: CDR1 DFQATT, CDR2 SNEGSKA (reference sequence). The CDR3 contains 15 residues. V was pared by 3 bases and J by 0 bases, with 3 bases of the junction left unmatched. As DNA, the CDR3 is TGCAGTGCTAGCGAGACTAGCGGGAGCACAGATACGCAGTATTTT. This gives the protein CSASETSGSTDTQYF.

The sample holds a few counts of this clonotype. V is TRBV5-8 and J is TRBJ2-7; the D call may be TRBD1 or TRBD2 (5 bases each). Germline assignment: CDR1 SGHTS and CDR2 YDEGEE. V gave up 0 bases and J gave up 0 bases, with 13 bases separating them. The CDR3 has 16 amino acids. The CDR3 DNA follows: TGTGCCAGCAGCTTGGTTACTAACGGGACCTCCTACGAGCAGTACTTC. This gives the protein CASSLVTNGTSYEQYF. Variable domain in full (rest from reference TRBV5-8 and TRBJ2-7): EAGVTQSPTHLIKTRGQQATLRCSPISGHTSVYWYQQALGLGLQFLLWYDEGEERNRGNFPPRFSGRQFPNYSSELNVNALELEDSALYLCASSLVTNGTSYEQYFGPGTRLTVT.

This clonotype was counted at least ten times. J is TRBJ1-6 and V is TRBV3-1, with a possible D match to TRBD1 (5 bases). Trimming removed 0 bases at V and 14 bases at J, with 14 bases between. Germline CDR1 and CDR2: LGHDT and YNNKEL (reference sequence). The CDR3 is 14 residues long. CDR3: CASSQEGRVMALHF. The DNA of the CDR3 is TGTGCCAGCAGCCAAGAGGGACGGGTAATGGCCCTCCACTTT. The whole variable domain, filled in from reference TRBV3-1 and TRBJ1-6, reads DTAVSQTPKYLVTQMGNDKSIKCEQNLGHDTMYWYKQDSKKFLKIMFSYNNKELIINETVPNRFSPKSPDKAHLNLHINSLELGDSAVYFCASSQEGRVMALHFGNGTRLTVT.

This chain links TRBV9 with TRBJ2-2; D not certain. With 0 bases removed from V and 0 bases from J, the gap between germline ends came to 9 bases. The CDR3 spans 16 residues. Germline V lookup: CDR1 SGDLS, CDR2 YYNGEE. As DNA, the CDR3 is TGTGCCAGCAGCGTAGGCGTCGGTACGAACACCGGGGAGCTGTTTTTT. It translates to CASSVGVGTNTGELFF.

This chain connects TRBV2 to TRBJ1-5; D uncertain. Trimming took 7 bases from V and 0 from J, leaving 7 bases between them. Germline CDR1 is SNHLY and CDR2 is FYNNEI. This CDR3 comprises 13 residues. In DNA form, the CDR3 reads TGTGCCAGCATAGGGTATAGCAATCAGCCCCAGCATTTT. Its protein product is CASIGYSNQPQHF.

In its sample, this clonotype was seen many times. The J gene is TRBJ2-1, the V gene TRBV7-2; 8 bases fit TRBD2. The CDR3 extends over 17 amino acids. Per the germline V gene, CDR1 is SGHTA and CDR2 is FQGNSA. The V segment lost 5 bases and the J segment 4 bases; nucleotides outside the gene matches: 13. This chain's CDR3 is CASSATFLAGLYNEQFF. DNA for the CDR3: TGTGCCAGCAGCGCAACCTTCCTAGCGGGCCTTTACAATGAGCAGTTCTTC. Based on the CDR3 plus reference TRBV7-2 and TRBJ2-1, the full variable domain is GAGVSQSPSNKVTEKGKDVELRCDPISGHTALYWYRQSLGQGLEFLIYFQGNSAPDKSGLPSDRFSAERTGGSVSTLTIQRTQQEDSAVYLCASSATFLAGLYNEQFFGPGTRLTVL.

CDR3 sequence (DNA): TGCAGTGCTAGCACCGGGACAGGGAACACTGAAGCTTTCTTT. Its protein product is CSASTGTGNTEAFF. The chain uses TRBV20-1 and TRBJ1-1; 8 bases match TRBD1. Losses at the gene ends were 3 bases for V and 1 base for J; bases not matched to a gene: 4. The CDR3 is 14 residues long. In germline, CDR1 is DFQATT, CDR2 SNEGSKA (reference sequence).

This clonotype was detected only a few times. The V gene is TRBV27, the J gene TRBJ2-5, with D possibly called TRBD1 or TRBD2 (6 bases each). V lost 3 bases and J lost 6, with 14 bases in between. The length of the CDR3 is 14 residues. Germline V gene sequence: CDR1 MNHEY, CDR2 SMNVEV (reference sequence). This CDR3 is CASSLMGGAKTQYF. Here the CDR3 DNA reads TGTGCCAGCAGTTTGATGGGGGGCGCGAAGACCCAGTACTTC.